Below are 17 T cell receptor beta chains sequenced from a single sample in a study of graft-versus-host responses after intestinal transplantation. Their specific antigens are unknown. Sequencing was performed with immunoSEQ multiplex PCR; in TCRdb, only in-frame clones are kept and a portion is missing. The repertoire holds 95,000 to 130,000 clones, with about nine tenths as singletons. This material consisted of unstimulated CD4+ T cells sorted from spleen or lymph node cells, taken before intestinal transplant. The origin of the receptors is a human donor who received an intestinal transplant.

This chain joins TRBV30 and TRBJ1-1; a possible D gene is TRBD1 (6 bases). The CDR3 is 11 residues long. Trimming shortened V by 5 bases and J by 5 bases, and 9 bases separated the two germline ends. CDR1 GTSNPN and CDR2 SVGIG come from the germline V gene (reference sequence). The DNA for the CDR3 is TGTGCCTGGGTCAGGGGTACTGAAGCTTTCTTT. It is translated as CAWVRGTEAFF.

The genes are TRBV5-1 and TRBJ2-1, with D perhaps TRBD1 (5 bases). This CDR3 has 15 residues. V was clipped by 4 bases and J by 4 bases, with 15 bases between them. Germline V gene sequence: CDR1 SGHRS, CDR2 YFSETQ. In DNA form, the CDR3 reads TGCGCCAGCAGCGGTCGTAGGGGCATATACAATGAGCAGTTCTTC. It codes for CASSGRRGIYNEQFF.

J is TRBJ2-1 and V is TRBV6-5, with D possibly TRBD2 on 6 matching bases. Trimming shortened V by 8 bases and J by 3 bases, and 14 bases separated the two germline ends. CDR1 and CDR2 (germline): MNHEY, SVGAGI. The CDR3 sequence is 14 residues long. In DNA, the CDR3 is TGTGCCAGCGGACGGGACTCCCGCTACAATGAGCAGTTCTTC. It specifies CASGRDSRYNEQFF.

The chain combines TRBV27 with TRBJ2-2; 9 bases agree with TRBD1. CDR1 is MNHEY and CDR2 is SMNVEV in the germline V gene (reference sequence). This CDR3 has 15 amino acids. The trim removed 3 bases at V and 6 bases at J, leaving 5 bases unmatched. CDR3 region: CASSFRDRAAGELFF. The DNA for the CDR3 is TGTGCCAGCAGTTTCCGGGACAGGGCGGCCGGGGAGCTGTTTTTT.

CDR3: CASSLDYNNEQFF. For the CDR3, the DNA is TGTGCCAGCAGCTTGGACTATAATAATGAGCAGTTCTTC. The chain couples TRBV7-2 to TRBJ2-1; D is possibly TRBD2 (6 bases). The germline V gene encodes CDR1 SGHTA and CDR2 FQGNSA. There are 13 residues in the CDR3. The V end lost 3 bases, the J end lost 7 bases, and 10 bases lay between the germline ends.

This clone was seen a few times. The J gene is TRBJ2-1, the V gene TRBV6-1; 10 bases map to TRBD2. Trimming cost V 4 bases and J 5 bases; bases outside gene matches: 11. CDR1 MNHNS and CDR2 SASEGT come from the germline V gene. The CDR3 is 17 amino acids. For the CDR3, the DNA is TGTGCCAGCAGTGTTGGGAGAACTAGCGGGAAACACAATGAGCAGTTCTTC. It specifies CASSVGRTSGKHNEQFF.

V is TRBV15 and J is TRBJ2-7, with D possibly TRBD1 on 5 matching bases. The ends were cut back, 6 bases at V and 3 bases at J, with 15 bases in the middle. CDR1 and CDR2 (germline): LNHNV, YYDKDF (reference sequence). This CDR3 has 14 amino acids. The CDR3 DNA reads as TGTGCCACCAGAGCTTCAGGGTTCGGCTACGAGCAGTACTTC. Translating gives CATRASGFGYEQYF.

The J gene is TRBJ1-4, the V gene TRBV11-2; no clear D gene. The V gene's germline CDR1 is SGHAT and CDR2 FQNNGV. The CDR3 totals 15 residues. V gave up 5 bases and J gave up 6 bases, with 16 bases separating them. The chain's CDR3 is CASSTRGYPHEKLFF. CDR3 in DNA: TGTGCCAGCAGCACACGAGGGTATCCCCATGAAAAACTGTTTTTT.

V usage is TRBV5-4 and J usage is TRBJ2-1, with TRBD2 matching 12 bases. CDR3 size: 16 residues. Germline V gene lookup returns CDR1 SGHNT and CDR2 YYREEE (reference sequence). Germline trimming cut 0 bases from V and 9 bases from J; bases unmatched to any gene: 7. CDR3 DNA sequence: TGTGCCAGCAGCTTGGTGCCCCTAGCGGGGGGGAGTGAGCAGTTCTTC. Its translation: CASSLVPLAGGSEQFF.

The rearrangement links TRBV27 to TRBJ1-5; 7 positions agree with TRBD1. J was trimmed by 1 base and V by 5 bases; bases with no gene match: 8. The germline gives CDR1 MNHEY, CDR2 SMNVEV (reference sequence). The CDR3 is made up of 16 amino acids. This CDR3 is CASSALQGKSNQPQHF. The DNA of the CDR3 is TGTGCCAGCAGTGCTTTACAGGGGAAAAGCAATCAGCCCCAGCATTTT.

The chain carries TRBV18 and TRBJ2-7, with a weak D call TRBD2 (5 bases). V lost 0 bases and J lost 3, with 9 bases in between. Germline-derived CDR1 and CDR2 are KGHSH and LQKENI. The CDR3 consists of 14 residues. CDR3: CASSPPGDYYEQYF. For the CDR3, the DNA is TGTGCCAGCTCACCACCGGGCGACTACTACGAGCAGTACTTC.

This clone was counted between two and nine times. The rearrangement links TRBV29-1 to TRBJ2-1, with 9 nucleotides matching TRBD1. CDR1 and CDR2 from the germline V gene are SQVTM and ANQGSEA. The CDR3 length is 13 residues. The ends lost 6 bases at V and 15 bases at J; junction bases unmatched: 15. As DNA, the CDR3 is TGCAGCGTCCCAACACCACCGGGACAGGGTATGTTCTTC. Translating it yields CSVPTPPGQGMFF.

V usage is TRBV2 and J usage is TRBJ2-6, with D possibly being TRBD1 (5 bases). CDR3 length: 19 residues. V was clipped by 3 bases and J by 0 bases, with 18 bases between them. Germline assignment: CDR1 SNHLY and CDR2 FYNNEI. The CDR3 loop is CASSEGQPLKDSGANVLTF. The CDR3, as DNA: TGTGCCAGCAGTGAGGGGCAGCCATTAAAGGACTCTGGGGCCAACGTCCTGACTTTC.

The chain employs TRBV5-1 and TRBJ2-4; D call uncertain. The germline gives CDR1 SGHRS, CDR2 YFSETQ. Trimming took off 0 bases at V and 2 bases at J, with 9 bases between the two ends. The CDR3 is made up of 15 amino acids. The CDR3 DNA reads as TGCGCCAGCAGCTTGGTCTCAGGTACCAAAAACATTCAGTACTTC. Residues: CASSLVSGTKNIQYF. The variable domain in full, completed from reference TRBV5-1 and TRBJ2-4, reads KAGVTQTPRYLIKTRGQQVTLSCSPISGHRSVSWYQQTPGQGLQFLFEYFSETQRNKGNFPGRFSGRQFSNSRSEMNVSTLELGDSALYLCASSLVSGTKNIQYFGAGTRLSVL.

This clone was counted only a few times. The CDR3 nucleotides are TGTGCCAGCAGTCTACGGCCGGGGGACTCCTACGAGCAGTACTTC. It encodes CASSLRPGDSYEQYF. The genes are TRBV27 and TRBJ2-7, with a weak D call TRBD2 (6 bases). The V end was cut by 5 bases, the J end by 0 bases, with 14 bases between. The germline gives CDR1 MNHEY, CDR2 SMNVEV (reference sequence). This CDR3 is 15 amino acids long.

The gene calls are TRBV27 and TRBJ2-7; TRBD2 matches 13 bases. V lost 6 bases to trimming and J lost 3 bases; unmatched junction nucleotides: 5. CDR1 and CDR2 from the germline V gene are MNHEY and SMNVEV (reference sequence). CDR3 size: 15 residues. This chain's CDR3 is CASRAGTSGVYEQYF. In DNA, the CDR3 is TGTGCCAGCAGGGCCGGGACTAGCGGGGTCTACGAGCAGTACTTC.

This clone came up a few times. V and J are TRBV25-1 and TRBJ2-7, with 7 positions matching TRBD2. CDR1 and CDR2 from the germline V gene are MGHDK and SYGVNS. V shed 4 bases, J shed 7 bases, and the junction held 10 bases outside the gene matches. CDR3 length: 14 residues. The CDR3 coding sequence is TGTGCCAGCAGTGGGGCCCAGCGGGAAAGAGAGCAGTACTTC. Protein product: CASSGAQREREQYF.